This TCR beta chain was sequenced during a study of blood T cell repertoires in COVID-19. Study-level background: The samples span acute and convalescent COVID-19 from the United States, Italy and Spain.

Germline CDR1 and CDR2: SQVTM and ANQGSEA. CDR3 length: 13 amino acids. In the case of this clone: The junction differs from germline at one of its ends, possibly a read error.

Libraries were prepared by immunoSEQ multiplex PCR; TCRdb keeps only in-frame clonotypes and omits some of them. The sample records 100,000 or so clones, around 83% being singletons. The specimen was peripheral blood. This TCR was recovered from a man aged 65 to 79 with active or convalescent COVID-19. The chain is built from TRBV29-1 and TRBJ2-2; D is perhaps TRBD1 (6 bases). Written as DNA, the CDR3 is TGCACCGTTACACAGGGGAACACCGGGGAGCTGTTTTTT. Protein product: CTVTQGNTGELFF.